Listed below are T cell receptor beta chains from one sample, sequenced in a study of T-cell memory formation after mild COVID-19. TCRdb used MiXCR to reprocess the 5' RACE reads, holding one entry per CDR3 protein. Of around 340,000 distinct CDR3 sequences listed, roughly 13% are singletons. The specimen was PBMCs or a T cell subset sorted from them (not recorded which). These TCRs come from a man between 18 and 29 years old who had mild COVID-19 (a few samples of this study predate the infection). Cell type and time point are not known. CDR3s include the opening cysteine and the closing phenylalanine or tryptophan. A D gene is named only where the DNA matches it firmly. Expanded clones are given a class, and other clones once, few, many or no size at all.

v_gene	abundance	d_gene	j_gene	CDR3nt	CDR3aa
TRBV7-9	NA	NA	TRBJ1-2	TGTGCCAGCAGCCTACAGGGAGGGAGAGACTATGGCTACACCTTC	CASSLQGGRDYGYTF
TRBV19	few	TRBD1	TRBJ1-5	TGTGCCAGTAGTATGGCCGGGACAGGGGTTAATCAGCCCCAGCATTTT	CASSMAGTGVNQPQHF
TRBV5-5	NA	TRBD2	TRBJ2-2	TGTGCCAGCAGCTTACTAGCGGGTAACACCGGGGAGCTGTTTTTT	CASSLLAGNTGELFF
TRBV27	few	NA	TRBJ1-5	TGTGCCAGCGGGCGAGGTAGCAATCAGCCCCAGCATTTT	CASGRGSNQPQHF
TRBV9	few	NA	TRBJ1-1	TGTGCCAGCAGCGTCTTCCCCGGGTTTGAAGCTTTCTTT	CASSVFPGFEAFF
TRBV6-2/TRBV6-3	many	TRBD1	TRBJ1-2	TGTGCCAGCAGTCAATCATCGACAGGGGATTCCAGCTATGGCTACACCTTC	CASSQSSTGDSSYGYTF
TRBV29-1	NA	NA	TRBJ2-1	TGCAGCGTTAAAAGGGATGAGCAGTTCTTC	CSVKRDEQFF
TRBV7-9	few	NA	TRBJ2-3	TGTGCCAGCAGCTGGGCGGTGGTAGATACGCAGTATTTT	CASSWAVVDTQYF
TRBV5-6	many	NA	TRBJ1-1	TGTGCCAGCACCCTTTATAGCGTTAGGACTGAAGCTTTCTTT	CASTLYSVRTEAFF
TRBV5-1	few	NA	TRBJ1-2	TGCGCCAGCAGCCCGGGCCAGAGAGGCGGCTACACCTTC	CASSPGQRGGYTF
TRBV18	NA	NA	TRBJ2-4	TGTGCCAGCTCCGAACAAGAAGCCAAAAACATTCAGTACTTC	CASSEQEAKNIQYF
TRBV9	NA	NA	TRBJ1-5	TGTGCCAGCAGCGTAGGTGAGGGCTCCAATCAGCCCCAGCATTTT	CASSVGEGSNQPQHF
TRBV9	NA	TRBD2	TRBJ2-1	TGTGCCAGCAGCGTAGCAGGTAGCGGGGGATATGAGCAGTTCTTC	CASSVAGSGGYEQFF
TRBV6-5	NA	NA	TRBJ2-1	TGTGCCAGCAGCAGGGCGGCCGTGGGTGAGCAGTTCTTC	CASSRAAVGEQFF
TRBV5-1	NA	TRBD2	TRBJ2-7	TGCGCCAGCAGATCAAAAGCGGGGGGGCCCCATGAAGAGCAGTACTTC	CASRSKAGGPHEEQYF
TRBV7-8	NA	NA	TRBJ2-7	TGTGCCAGCAGCTTTACAGGGCGGGCCTACGAGCAGTACTTC	CASSFTGRAYEQYF
TRBV18	NA	NA	TRBJ2-6	TGTGCCAGCTCAGTTACAGCGATCTCTGGGGCCAACGTCCTGACTTTC	CASSVTAISGANVLTF
TRBV9	NA	NA	TRBJ2-5	TGTGCCAGCAGCGTAACTCCCCGGGGGCGGCAAGAGACCCAGTACTTC	CASSVTPRGRQETQYF
TRBV4-3	NA	NA	TRBJ1-1	TGCGCCAGCAGCCTCCAGACGGGCATGAACACTGAAGCTTTCTTT	CASSLQTGMNTEAFF
TRBV7-9	many	NA	TRBJ2-2	TGTGCCAGCAGCGTAATCGGGTCCGGGGAGCTGTTTTTT	CASSVIGSGELFF
TRBV12-3/TRBV12-4	many	NA	TRBJ1-2	TGTGCCAGCAGTCCCTTGACGGGGGCAGGCTACACCTTC	CASSPLTGAGYTF
TRBV9	NA	TRBD2	TRBJ2-5	TGTGCCAGCAGCGTGTCGGGGGGTGCCCAAGAGACCCAGTACTTC	CASSVSGGAQETQYF
TRBV7-9	NA	TRBD2	TRBJ2-5	TGTGCCAGCAGCCCTCCCGGGGGGGGCCCGGTACAGACCCAGTACTTC	CASSPPGGGPVQTQYF
TRBV6-5	NA	NA	TRBJ2-4	TGTGCCAGCAGTTCTGAAAACATTCAGTACTTC	CASSSENIQYF
TRBV23-1	NA	NA	TRBJ2-3	TGCGCCAGCGGCGGACAGTGGATGTCAGATACGCAGTATTTT	CASGGQWMSDTQYF
TRBV7-2	few	TRBD1	TRBJ1-2	TGTGCCAGCAGCCGGGAGGGGACAGGGTCTGGCTACACCTTC	CASSREGTGSGYTF
TRBV20-1	NA	NA	TRBJ2-6	TGCAGTGCTAGAGCAGGAGGGAGCTCTGGGGCCAACGTCCTGACTTTC	CSARAGGSSGANVLTF
TRBV5-1	many	NA	TRBJ2-1	TGCGCCAGCAGCTCCCAAACAGGGTACTCGGACAATGAGCAGTTCTTC	CASSSQTGYSDNEQFF
TRBV4-2	NA	NA	TRBJ2-7	TGTGCCAGCAGCCAAGAAACGGTAGACTCCTACGAGCAGTACTTC	CASSQETVDSYEQYF
TRBV4-3	few	TRBD1	TRBJ1-1	TGCGCCAGCTCATGGGGCACAGGGGTCACTGAAGCTTTCTTT	CASSWGTGVTEAFF
TRBV12-5	NA	TRBD2	TRBJ2-3	TGTGCTAGTGGTACCTCCGTAACGCGGGGGGAAGACACAGATACGCAGTATTTT	CASGTSVTRGEDTDTQYF
TRBV6-5	few	NA	TRBJ1-1	TGTGCCAGCAGTTACTCGCACAGGGCCCGGACTGAAGCTTTCTTT	CASSYSHRARTEAFF
TRBV20-1	few	NA	TRBJ1-5	TGCAGTGCTAGAGAGGACACTAATCAGCCCCAGCATTTT	CSAREDTNQPQHF
TRBV9	few	NA	TRBJ1-4	TGTGCCAGCAGCGCCGGACCGGGCACTAATGAAAAACTGTTTTTT	CASSAGPGTNEKLFF
TRBV20-1	many	NA	TRBJ2-5	TGCAGTGCTAAGCGCCGGGGCGGGGAGACCCAGTACTTC	CSAKRRGGETQYF
TRBV7-2	NA	TRBD1	TRBJ2-2	TGTGCCACCGCCCCGACAGGGGCGGCGAACACCGGGGAGCTGTTTTTT	CATAPTGAANTGELFF
TRBV7-2	few	NA	TRBJ1-2	TGTGCCAGCAGCTTAGCTTGGAAAATAGCTAACTATGGCTACACCTTC	CASSLAWKIANYGYTF
TRBV5-1	few	NA	TRBJ2-1	TGCGCCAGCAGCTTGACCTGGAATGAGCAGTTCTTC	CASSLTWNEQFF
TRBV6-2/TRBV6-3	few	NA	TRBJ2-3	TGTGCCAGCAGTTACAAAAAGTGGGGTGATACGCAGTATTTT	CASSYKKWGDTQYF
TRBV20-1	NA	TRBD1	TRBJ1-1	TGCAGTGCTAAGGACAGGCTGAACACTGAAGCTTTCTTT	CSAKDRLNTEAFF
TRBV18	few	TRBD2	TRBJ2-3	TGTGCCAGCTCACCACTCGCTAGCGGGTGGGGTAGGAATACGCAGTATTTT	CASSPLASGWGRNTQYF
TRBV5-6	few	NA	TRBJ2-1	TGTGCCAGCACCCGTAACAGGTTCAATGAGCAGTTCTTC	CASTRNRFNEQFF
TRBV9	NA	NA	TRBJ2-3	TGTGCCAGCAGCGTAAGCCCACAGAACAGGGCTAGCACAGATACGCAGTATTTT	CASSVSPQNRASTDTQYF
TRBV4-3	NA	NA	TRBJ2-7	TGCGCCAGCAGCCAAGATTTGGGGGGATACGAGCAGTACTTC	CASSQDLGGYEQYF
TRBV7-9	NA	NA	TRBJ1-2	TGTGCCAGCAGCTCCGCTACGGGGGGACGGAACTATGGCTACACCTTC	CASSSATGGRNYGYTF
TRBV15	few	NA	TRBJ2-1	TGTGCCACCAGCTCCCAACTCGGGGCCTATGAGCAGTTCTTC	CATSSQLGAYEQFF
TRBV4-1	NA	NA	TRBJ1-3	TGCGCCAGCAGCGGCTCTGGAAACACCATATATTTT	CASSGSGNTIYF
TRBV30	few	NA	TRBJ2-3	TGTGCCTGGAGTCTAAGGGGAGGATGGGATACGCAGTATTTT	CAWSLRGGWDTQYF
TRBV21-1	NA	NA	TRBJ1-1	TGTGCCAGCAGCAATCCTTCCGGGACAGGGTTTGATGGAGCTTTCTTT	CASSNPSGTGFDGAFF
TRBV7-2	NA	TRBD1	TRBJ2-2	TGTGCCAGCAGCTACCCCGGGACAGTCACCGGGGAGCTGTTTTTT	CASSYPGTVTGELFF